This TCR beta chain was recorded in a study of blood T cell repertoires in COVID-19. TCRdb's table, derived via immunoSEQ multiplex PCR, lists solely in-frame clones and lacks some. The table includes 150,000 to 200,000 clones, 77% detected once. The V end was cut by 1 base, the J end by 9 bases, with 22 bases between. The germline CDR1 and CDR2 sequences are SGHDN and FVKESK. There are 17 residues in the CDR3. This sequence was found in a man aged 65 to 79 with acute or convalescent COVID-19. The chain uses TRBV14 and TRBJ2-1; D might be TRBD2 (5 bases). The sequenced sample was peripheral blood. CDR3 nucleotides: TGTGCCAGCAGCCAAGTGTCTGGGCGGGTCTCAGTCGGTGAGCAGTTCTTC. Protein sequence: CASSQVSGRVSVGEQFF.